The 27 T cell receptor beta chains given below trace back to one sample, sequenced in a study of T cell responses to AZD1222 COVID-19 vaccine. Clones were sequenced by immunoSEQ multiplex PCR, and TCRdb holds only the in-frame ones, with some missing. Here the sample spans roughly 150,000 clones, roughly nine tenths being singletons. Sequences were derived from peripheral blood, sampled after recovery from COVID-19. The receptors were sampled from an adult who had recovered from COVID-19.

The CDR3 DNA is TGTGCCAGCAGTTATAACCGTTTGGGACAGCCCCAGCATTTT. Its protein product is CASSYNRLGQPQHF. The chain recombines TRBV6-2 or TRBV6-3 with TRBJ1-5; no clear D. Germline CDR1 and CDR2: MNHEY and SVGEGT. CDR3 length equals 14 residues. V was clipped by 3 bases and J by 7 bases, with 13 bases between them.

V gene TRBV4-3 combines with J gene TRBJ1-4; D is undetermined. Trimming removed 4 bases from V and 5 bases from J, with 5 bases in between. This CDR3 comprises 12 residues. Germline assignment: CDR1 LGHNA and CDR2 YSLEER. The CDR3 DNA follows: TGCGCCAGCAGCCGGTGGAATGAAAAACTGTTTTTT. Amino acids: CASSRWNEKLFF.

As regards this clone: Other DNA sequences from this sample encode an identical CDR3 as well. The genes are TRBV10-3 and TRBJ1-4, with a tentative D call TRBD1 (6 bases). V lost 4 bases and J 5 bases, leaving 8 bases between the germline ends. Germline V gives CDR1 ENHRY, CDR2 SYGVKD. The CDR3 has 13 residues. The CDR3 coding sequence is TGTGCCATCAGTGGAGGGGGGAATGAAAAACTGTTTTTT. This sequence encodes CAISGGGNEKLFF.

CDR3 nucleotides: TGCGCCAGCAGCTTGATTTCACAGACGGGGCGGACCCAGTACTTC. Amino acid sequence: CASSLISQTGRTQYF. The V gene is TRBV5-1, the J gene TRBJ2-5; D possibly matches TRBD1 or TRBD2 (5 bases each). CDR1 and CDR2 from the germline V gene are SGHRS and YFSETQ. Trimming took 1 base from V and 7 from J, leaving 17 bases between them. The CDR3 extends over 15 amino acids.

The chain combines TRBV28 with TRBJ2-3; D unresolved. V dropped 6 bases and J dropped 5 bases, with 12 bases sitting between them. CDR3 size: 13 residues. CDR1 is MDHEN and CDR2 is SYDVKM in the germline V gene. The CDR3 spells CASSPSWIDTQYF. DNA for the CDR3: TGTGCCAGCAGCCCATCATGGATAGATACGCAGTATTTT.

The chain employs TRBV2 and TRBJ2-1; no clear D gene. Trimming took 8 bases from V and 10 from J, leaving 21 bases between them. Germline V lookup: CDR1 SNHLY, CDR2 FYNNEI. The CDR3 extends over 14 amino acids. The CDR3 DNA is TGTGCCAGCGACCTCCGGGCCGAAAACGGGGAGCAGTTCTTC. Translated, it gives CASDLRAENGEQFF.

CDR3 sequence (DNA): TGCGCCAGGAAGAGGGACAGGGAGCCTGCTGGGGCCAACGTCCTGACTTTC. This encodes CARKRDREPAGANVLTF. The rearrangement uses TRBV10-1 and TRBJ2-6; 9 bases are a match to TRBD1. The trim removed 9 bases at V and 2 bases at J, leaving 11 bases unmatched. From germline, CDR1 is WNHNN and CDR2 SYGVQD (reference sequence). This CDR3 contains 17 residues.

V gene TRBV28 combines with J gene TRBJ1-1; no reliable D call. V was trimmed by 4 bases and J by 0 bases, leaving 15 bases between them. Germline V gives CDR1 MDHEN, CDR2 SYDVKM. CDR3 length: 16 amino acids. This CDR3 is CASSSPGAGLNTEAFF. In nucleotides, the CDR3 is TGTGCCAGCAGTTCCCCCGGTGCAGGCTTGAACACTGAAGCTTTCTTT.

The rearrangement links TRBV19 to TRBJ2-3; D is unresolved. CDR1 and CDR2 (germline): LNHDA, SQIVND (reference sequence). V was shortened by 1 base and J by 6 bases, with 2 bases between the two germline ends. This CDR3 has 11 residues. The CDR3 DNA reads TGTGCCAGTAGTATAGCCGATACGCAGTATTTT. Encoded protein: CASSIADTQYF.

The genes are TRBV25-1 and TRBJ2-6; the D gene could be TRBD1 or TRBD2 (6 bases each). V dropped 7 bases and J dropped 3 bases, with 16 bases sitting between them. The CDR3 covers 16 residues. Germline V lookup: CDR1 MGHDK, CDR2 SYGVNS. This chain's CDR3 is CASTTVGGDGANVLTF. The CDR3 DNA reads TGTGCCAGCACAACAGTGGGGGGCGATGGGGCCAACGTCCTGACTTTC.

The chain employs TRBV19 and TRBJ2-3; 12 bases agree with TRBD2. V was pared by 3 bases and J by 1 base, with 2 bases of the junction left unmatched. Germline loops: CDR1 LNHDA, CDR2 SQIVND (reference sequence). The CDR3 loop spans 16 amino acids. The CDR3 loop is CASSMTSGRRTDTQYF. CDR3 nucleotides: TGTGCCAGTAGTATGACTAGCGGGAGACGCACAGATACGCAGTATTTT.

This clone was counted a single time. This sequence joins TRBV28 and TRBJ1-2; D is undetermined. The CDR3 consists of 15 residues. Trimming pared 1 base from V and 4 bases from J, leaving 13 bases between. Germline V gives CDR1 MDHEN, CDR2 SYDVKM. The CDR3 region has the DNA TGTGCCAGCAGTTTATTTACCACACGATCCTATGGCTACACCTTC. Amino acids: CASSLFTTRSYGYTF.

The chain has TRBV11-3 and TRBJ2-3; TRBD1 might be the D (7 bases). V gave up 5 bases and J gave up 6 bases, with 15 bases separating them. The CDR3 totals 14 residues. Germline V lookup: CDR1 SGHNT, CDR2 YENEEA. The CDR3 DNA reads as TGTGCCAGCAGCCCAGGGGGGATGGTGGATACGCAGTATTTT. Translating gives CASSPGGMVDTQYF.

The V call is TRBV7-3, the J call TRBJ1-3; D is unclear. Germline assignment: CDR1 SGHTA and CDR2 FQGTGA. This CDR3 spans 15 amino acids. V was pared by 5 bases and J by 0 bases, with 11 bases between. The CDR3 DNA follows: TGTGCCAGCAGCGCCCAGACAATCTCTGGAAACACCATATATTTT. This codes for CASSAQTISGNTIYF.

This chain links TRBV18 with TRBJ1-2; 8 nucleotides line up with TRBD1. The CDR3 has 11 amino acids. The V and J ends lost 6 bases and 14 bases, in that order; junction bases with no gene match: 8. Looked up from germline, CDR1 is KGHSH and CDR2 is LQKENI. In nucleotides, the CDR3 is TGTGCCAGCTCTCTTGGACAGGGCGTAACCTTC. Translation: CASSLGQGVTF.

CDR3 sequence (DNA): TGTGCCAGAAGCGTAGCGGGGGGGCCGGACGGGGAGCTGTTTTTT. This sequence encodes CARSVAGGPDGELFF. The V and J genes are TRBV5-3 and TRBJ2-2, with 11 bases lining up with TRBD2. TRBV5-3 is known as an ORF, though its function is uncertain. The CDR3 length is 15 residues. V lost 4 bases to trimming and J lost 7 bases; unmatched junction nucleotides: 6.

This clone was seen a handful of times. The chain carries TRBV5-1 and TRBJ2-3; a possible D gene is TRBD2 (6 bases). V dropped 0 bases and J dropped 2 bases, with 10 bases sitting between them. Germline values: CDR1 SGHRS, CDR2 YFSETQ. The CDR3 contains 15 residues. CDR3 in DNA: TGCGCCAGCAGCTTGGATGGGGGGTACACAGATACGCAGTATTTT. It specifies CASSLDGGYTDTQYF.

The chain couples TRBV7-2 to TRBJ2-1; the match to TRBD2 covers 13 bases. The CDR3 is made up of 18 amino acids. Looked up from germline, CDR1 is SGHTA and CDR2 is FQGNSA. The V and J ends lost 3 bases and 0 bases, in that order; junction bases with no gene match: 5. CDR3 sequence reads: CASSFPGLAGDSYNEQFF. The CDR3 bases are TGTGCCAGCAGCTTCCCCGGACTAGCGGGGGACTCCTACAATGAGCAGTTCTTC.

The chain links TRBV18 to TRBJ1-1, with D unresolved. The V and J ends lost 5 bases and 4 bases respectively, with 11 bases between them. CDR1 is KGHSH and CDR2 is LQKENI in the germline V gene. The CDR3 covers 13 residues. The CDR3 DNA reads TGTGCCAGCTCAACCCCCTCGAGCACTGAAGCTTTCTTT. This sequence encodes CASSTPSSTEAFF.

V is TRBV6-1 and J is TRBJ1-2, with D uncertain. This CDR3 spans 14 amino acids. Trimming left V 2 bases short and J 6 bases short, with 13 bases between. The germline V gene encodes CDR1 MNHNS and CDR2 SASEGT. CDR3 protein: CASSETEPGDGYTF. The CDR3 coding sequence is TGTGCCAGCAGTGAAACAGAGCCTGGGGATGGCTACACCTTC.

The chain combines TRBV3-1 (or the pseudogene TRBV3-2) with TRBJ1-1; no reliable D call. V was clipped by 3 bases and J by 1 base, with 9 bases between them. The CDR3 totals 14 residues. The germline V gene encodes CDR1 LGHDT and CDR2 YNNKEL (reference sequence). The CDR3 here is CASSHGAANTEAFF. CDR3 in DNA: TGTGCCAGCAGCCACGGCGCAGCGAACACTGAAGCTTTCTTT.

The J gene is TRBJ2-5, the V gene TRBV27, with TRBD2 identical over 7 bases. This CDR3 region has 17 residues. Germline V gene sequence: CDR1 MNHEY, CDR2 SMNVEV (reference sequence). The V and J ends lost 4 bases and 4 bases, in that order; junction bases with no gene match: 15. The CDR3 spells CASSSLLGGSTVETQYF. As DNA, the CDR3 is TGTGCCAGCAGTTCATTATTGGGCGGGAGCACAGTAGAGACCCAGTACTTC.

The chain uses TRBV2 and TRBJ1-1; the D is unclear. The CDR3 has 14 amino acids. CDR1 SNHLY and CDR2 FYNNEI come from the germline V gene. Trimming took 4 bases from V and 5 from J, leaving 14 bases between them. CDR3 protein: CASSGPGRRTEAFF. The CDR3 nucleotides read TGTGCCAGCAGTGGCCCGGGTAGGCGAACTGAAGCTTTCTTT. Complete variable domain (other parts from reference TRBV2 and TRBJ1-1): EPEVTQTPSHQVTQMGQEVILRCVPISNHLYFYWYRQILGQKVEFLVSFYNNEISEKSEIFDDQFSVERPDGSNFTLKIRSTKLEDSAMYFCASSGPGRRTEAFFGQGTRLTVV.

V and J are TRBV7-9 and TRBJ2-2; the match to TRBD2 covers 9 bases. The germline V gene encodes CDR1 SEHNR and CDR2 FQNEAQ (reference sequence). This CDR3 spans 14 amino acids. V was pared by 5 bases and J by 5 bases, with 3 bases of the junction left unmatched. CDR3 loop: CASSTLAGTGELFF. The CDR3 DNA reads as TGTGCCAGCAGCACCCTAGCGGGGACCGGGGAGCTGTTTTTT.

The rearrangement uses TRBV7-2 and TRBJ1-1; D might be TRBD1 (5 bases). V shed 0 bases and J shed 5 bases, with 19 bases lying between them. The V gene's germline CDR1 is SGHTA and CDR2 FQGNSA. The CDR3 length is 17 residues. DNA of the CDR3: TGTGCCAGCAGCTTAGCAAACTTGGGACTCCTTGGGACTGAAGCTTTCTTT. This sequence encodes CASSLANLGLLGTEAFF.

The genes are TRBV10-3 and TRBJ2-7; 10 nucleotides align to TRBD2. The CDR3 sequence is 17 residues long. CDR1 ENHRY and CDR2 SYGVKD come from the germline V gene. The V gene end was trimmed by 0 bases and the J gene end by 0 bases; junction bases not matched to a gene: 5. CDR3 sequence: CAISESLAGENSYEQYF. CDR3 in DNA: TGTGCCATCAGTGAGTCTCTAGCGGGGGAAAACTCCTACGAGCAGTACTTC.

The rearrangement links TRBV10-3 to TRBJ2-3; 7 positions agree with TRBD1. The CDR3 covers 15 residues. Germline values: CDR1 ENHRY, CDR2 SYGVKD. V lost 4 bases to trimming and J lost 2 bases; unmatched junction nucleotides: 6. CDR3 nucleotides: TGTGCCATCAGTGGGACAGGCTTCTCCACAGATACGCAGTATTTT. Protein sequence: CAISGTGFSTDTQYF.